The clone carrying this T cell receptor beta chain was counted at least ten times. Antigen specificity is unknown. Trimming stripped 11 bases from V and 1 base from J, with 15 bases between. The CDR3 extends over 14 amino acids. Germline V lookup: CDR1 ENHRY, CDR2 SYGVKD. The data derive from a study of T cells in Graves' hyperthyroidism and ophthalmopathy. RNA transcripts were the template for amplifying TCR beta CDR3 regions. TCR CDR3 underwent first-round RT-PCR with the HTBI primer set. Using its own MiXCR run on the multiplex PCR reads, TCRdb lists one record per CDR3 protein. The sample lists approximately 710,000 distinct CDR3 sequences, approximately 15% occurring once. Hyperthyroidism was newly diagnosed in patients aged 18 to 65 (duration under 2 months). Any patient presenting with uncontrolled infection, other autoimmune disease, pregnancy or lactation was left out. Regarding the study as a whole: Model predictions of ophthalmopathy came a median approximately 6.2 months before onset. The authors' 13 V-J model separated ophthalmopathy from stable hyperthyroidism.

This TCR was recovered from a man aged 45-60 years with Graves' hyperthyroidism. Sequenced sample: blood. The chain is built from TRBV10-3 and TRBJ2-1, with D hard to call. The chain's CDR3 is CAGSMSLSYNEQFF. CDR3 coding DNA: TGTGCCGGCTCGATGAGTTTATCCTACAATGAGCAGTTCTTC.